A selection of T cell receptor beta chains follows, all from one sample in a study of T cells in Graves' hyperthyroidism and ophthalmopathy. TCRdb called the multiplex PCR reads again in MiXCR, with one record for every CDR3 protein. This table has hundreds of thousands of distinct CDR3 sequences, around 15% appearing once. The sample taken for sequencing was blood. The receptors shown here come from a middle-aged woman with Graves' ophthalmopathy. CDR3s include the opening cysteine and the closing phenylalanine or tryptophan. The order of the fields is J gene, D gene, V gene, CDR3 protein. The D gene is left open where the match is weak.

TRBJ1-2 NA TRBV18 CASSPPHSYGYTF
TRBJ1-1 NA TRBV28 CASSSRVSTEAFF
TRBJ2-3 NA TRBV7-2 CASSRFAAGSGRTDTQYF
TRBJ2-5 NA TRBV29-1 CSVTEGRETQYF
TRBJ1-1 NA TRBV24-1 CATSDPRRTGNTEAFF
TRBJ2-7 NA TRBV28 CASSFGRALYEQYF
TRBJ1-6 NA TRBV7-2 CASSLGAFNNSPLHF
TRBJ1-2 NA TRBV6-1 CASTPGMRGYTF
TRBJ2-7 TRBD1 TRBV10-3 CAISESLDRGSYEQYF
TRBJ2-7 NA TRBV6-8 CASSYSGTEFYEQYF
TRBJ1-1 TRBD1 TRBV5-1 CASRQGADTEAFF
TRBJ2-7 NA TRBV20-1 CSARGIGKHDQYF
TRBJ2-7 NA TRBV24-1 CATSDLQGMRPYYEQYF
TRBJ2-7 NA TRBV20-1 CSARATDQYSEDEQYF
TRBJ2-7 TRBD1 TRBV5-6 CASSWPPGQGSYEQYF
TRBJ2-5 TRBD2 TRBV28 CASSSGTSGSHKGETQYF
TRBJ1-2 NA TRBV27 CASSSPYPFYGYTF
TRBJ2-7 NA TRBV27 CASSSRTDEQYF
TRBJ2-7 TRBD1 TRBV12-3/TRBV12-4 CASSQTGTPYEQYF
TRBJ1-5 NA TRBV6-1 CASSPRVSNQPQHF
TRBJ1-5 TRBD1 TRBV28 CASSSTGEPQHF
TRBJ2-1 TRBD2 TRBV24-1 CATSDLLADNNEQFF
TRBJ1-1 NA TRBV6-5 CASSYGGRTEAFF
TRBJ2-7 NA TRBV20-1 CSASPALAYEQYF
TRBJ2-2 TRBD1 TRBV3-1 CASSQRGLGTGELFF
TRBJ1-1 TRBD1 TRBV3-1 CASSQLQGETEAFF
TRBJ2-7 TRBD2 TRBV18 CASSPSRAGGPHEQYF
TRBJ1-1 NA TRBV10-3 CAIGRNTEASF
TRBJ1-1 TRBD1 TRBV6-1 CASSQRDSGAEAFF
TRBJ1-2 NA TRBV6-1 CASYPSPLYGYTF
TRBJ1-1 NA TRBV5-1 CASSLWGTMNTEAFF
TRBJ2-7 NA TRBV11-3 CASSWALGYEQYF
TRBJ1-2 NA TRBV5-1 CASSLGGNGYTF
TRBJ2-7 TRBD1 TRBV7-9 CASSSGDRAYYEQYF
TRBJ1-5 NA TRBV7-6 CASSLATGRNQPQHF
TRBJ2-5 TRBD2 TRBV28 CASSPHPAGGGETQYF
TRBJ2-5 TRBD1 TRBV6-2/TRBV6-3 CASSYQGEPTQYF
TRBJ2-2 TRBD2 TRBV6-1 CASSEAGLAGGYGELFF
TRBJ2-7 NA TRBV28 CASSLQGTSYEQYF
TRBJ2-7 NA TRBV6-5 CASSYDGENYEQYF
TRBJ2-7 TRBD1 TRBV4-1 CASSQVRDSLEQYF
TRBJ2-7 TRBD2 TRBV9 CASSVGSSGYYEQYF
TRBJ2-5 NA TRBV30 CAWSEAYQETQYF
TRBJ1-6 NA TRBV12-3/TRBV12-4 CASSLSGVNSPLHF
TRBJ1-5 TRBD1 TRBV20-1 CSATGQLLNQPQHF